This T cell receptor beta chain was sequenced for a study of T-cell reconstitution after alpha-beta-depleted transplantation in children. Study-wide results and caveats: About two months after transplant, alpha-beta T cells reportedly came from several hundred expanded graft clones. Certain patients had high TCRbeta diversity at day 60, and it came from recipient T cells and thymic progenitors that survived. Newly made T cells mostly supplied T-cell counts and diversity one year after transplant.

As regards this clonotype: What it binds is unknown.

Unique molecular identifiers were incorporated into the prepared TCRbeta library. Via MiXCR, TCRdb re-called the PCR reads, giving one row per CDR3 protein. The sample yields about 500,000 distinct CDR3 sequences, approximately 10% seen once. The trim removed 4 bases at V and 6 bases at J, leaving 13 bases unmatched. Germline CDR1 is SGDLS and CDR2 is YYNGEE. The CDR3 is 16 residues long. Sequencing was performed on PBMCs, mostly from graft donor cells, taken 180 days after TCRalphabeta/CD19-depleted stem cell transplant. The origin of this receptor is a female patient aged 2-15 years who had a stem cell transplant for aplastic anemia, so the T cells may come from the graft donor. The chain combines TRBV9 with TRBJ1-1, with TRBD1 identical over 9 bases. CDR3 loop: CASSPPWGQGWPEAFF. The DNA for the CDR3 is TGTGCCAGCAGCCCCCCCTGGGGACAGGGCTGGCCTGAAGCTTTCTTT.